These 22 T cell receptor beta chains share one sample of origin, sequenced in a study of shared clonotypes between healthy human individuals. Sequenced by immunoSEQ multiplex PCR; TCRdb stores in-frame clones only, minus some. Of about 730,000 clones listed, roughly two thirds are singletons. Sequencing used memory CD4+ T cells sorted from blood. Subset: CD45RA-negative fraction. The origin of the receptors is a young woman in good health.

The rearrangement joins TRBV18 to TRBJ2-7; D is unresolved. Germline V CDR1 and CDR2: KGHSH, LQKENI. V lost 3 bases to trimming and J lost 2 bases, with 11 bases between them. The CDR3 extends over 14 amino acids. For the CDR3, the DNA is TGTGCCAGCTCACCTCCTCTGTCACCCTACGAGCAGTACTTC. This codes for CASSPPLSPYEQYF. The full variable domain, its missing parts supplied by reference TRBV18 and TRBJ2-7, is NAGVMQNPRHLVRRRGQEARLRCSPMKGHSHVYWYRQLPEEGLKFMVYLQKENIIDESGMPKERFSAEFPKEGPSILRIQQVVRGDSAAYFCASSPPLSPYEQYFGPGTRLTVT.

V is TRBV27 and J is TRBJ2-7, with TRBD2 matching 11 bases. After removal of 4 bases from V and 3 bases from J, the junction contained 5 bases not matched to a gene. CDR3 length equals 15 residues. The germline CDR1 and CDR2 sequences are MNHEY and SMNVEV (reference sequence). The CDR3 DNA follows: TGTGCCAGCAGTTCACTTCTAGCGGGAGGCTACGAGCAGTACTTC. This encodes CASSSLLAGGYEQYF.

V gene TRBV15 combines with J gene TRBJ2-1; 8 bases match TRBD1. J lost 0 bases, V lost 9 bases, and 10 bases had no gene match. This CDR3 region has 16 residues. Germline CDR1 reads LNHNV; CDR2 reads YYDKDF (reference sequence). The CDR3 loop reads CATIRQGRSSYNEQFF. The CDR3 region has the DNA TGTGCCACAATAAGACAGGGGCGTAGCTCCTACAATGAGCAGTTCTTC.

This clone came up a few times. The V and J genes are TRBV6-1 and TRBJ2-3, with D uncertain. Germline CDR1 MNHNS, CDR2 SASEGT. The ends were cut back, 5 bases at V and 2 bases at J, with 8 bases in the middle. This CDR3 has 13 amino acids. This chain's CDR3 is CASSLRLTDTQYF. CDR3 DNA: TGTGCCAGCAGTCTCAGGCTCACAGATACGCAGTATTTT.

The V and J genes are TRBV14 and TRBJ1-1; D uncertain. The CDR3 is 15 amino acids. The germline gives CDR1 SGHDN, CDR2 FVKESK. Trimming shortened V by 2 bases and J by 1 base, and 11 bases separated the two germline ends. The CDR3 spells CASSQSPWSNTEAFF. The CDR3 nucleotides read TGTGCCAGCAGCCAATCTCCCTGGTCGAACACTGAAGCTTTCTTT.

The table lists this clone with many counts. This chain uses TRBV29-1 with TRBJ2-7; either TRBD1 or TRBD2 may supply D (5 bases each). The CDR3 is 13 residues long. The V end was cut by 4 bases, the J end by 0 bases, with 10 bases between. CDR1 and CDR2 (germline): SQVTM, ANQGSEA. CDR3 nucleotides: TGCAGCGTTGCCGGGGCGGGCTCCTACGAGCAGTACTTC. This gives the protein CSVAGAGSYEQYF.

V and J are TRBV7-9 and TRBJ2-3; 9 positions agree with TRBD2. CDR1 and CDR2 from the germline V gene are SEHNR and FQNEAQ (reference sequence). The junction had 9 bases not matched to a gene; V was cut back by 3 bases and J by 5 bases. The CDR3 sequence is 16 residues long. The CDR3 region is CASSFGVAGVGDTQYF. The DNA for the CDR3 is TGTGCCAGCAGCTTCGGGGTAGCGGGAGTCGGAGATACGCAGTATTTT.

The chain uses TRBV28 and TRBJ2-2, with 10 bases identical to TRBD1. CDR1 is MDHEN and CDR2 is SYDVKM in the germline V gene. There are 17 residues in the CDR3. Unmatched junction bases numbered 9, after V lost 5 bases and J lost 3 bases. For the CDR3, the DNA is TGTGCCAGCAGTCTCTCCGGGACAGGGGTTTACACCGGGGAGCTGTTTTTT. The encoded protein is CASSLSGTGVYTGELFF.

CDR3 sequence reads: CASSRAGTAEGKQFF. CDR3 coding DNA: TGTGCCAGCAGCCGAGCGGGGACTGCGGAGGGGAAGCAGTTCTTC. The chain carries TRBV4-2 and TRBJ2-1; 7 nucleotides line up with TRBD2. The germline gives CDR1 LGHNA, CDR2 YNFKEQ. V shed 4 bases, J shed 11 bases, and the junction held 14 bases outside the gene matches. The CDR3 covers 15 residues.

The gene calls are TRBV5-1 and TRBJ2-2, with D tentatively TRBD1 (8 bases). Deletions cut 2 bases from V and 6 bases from J, with 14 bases between. CDR3 length: 15 amino acids. From germline, CDR1 is SGHRS and CDR2 YFSETQ. The CDR3 DNA follows: TGCGCCAGCAGCTTAGCCACAGGGGGGGCCGGGGAGCTGTTTTTT. It translates to CASSLATGGAGELFF.

The chain combines TRBV7-2 with TRBJ2-2; 12 bases align to TRBD2. This CDR3 comprises 15 residues. The ends lost 5 bases at V and 6 bases at J; junction bases unmatched: 4. Germline V CDR1 and CDR2: SGHTA, FQGNSA. The CDR3 protein is CASSLTSGSPGELFF. For the CDR3, the DNA is TGTGCCAGCAGCCTGACTAGCGGGAGCCCCGGGGAGCTGTTTTTT.

The rearrangement uses TRBV18 and TRBJ2-1; TRBD2 aligns across 8 bases. This CDR3 is 16 amino acids long. The J segment lost 3 bases and the V segment lost 5 bases, leaving 9 bases of the junction unmatched. Germline V CDR1 and CDR2: KGHSH, LQKENI. The CDR3: CASSSESGGLYNEQFF. For the CDR3, the DNA is TGTGCCAGCTCATCCGAAAGCGGGGGCCTCTACAATGAGCAGTTCTTC.

On this clone itself: Other DNA sequences of this sample code for an identical CDR3. The genes are TRBV2 and TRBJ2-7, with D tentatively TRBD1 (6 bases). Per the germline V gene, CDR1 is SNHLY and CDR2 is FYNNEI. The ends were cut back, 8 bases at V and 0 bases at J, with 8 bases in the middle. The CDR3 runs 12 residues. In DNA, the CDR3 is TGTGCCAGCGGGGGCCTCTCCTACGAGCAGTACTTC. It encodes CASGGLSYEQYF.

Of note for this clone: Other DNA sequences in this sample translate to the same CDR3. The chain joins TRBV5-1 to TRBJ2-1, with D possibly called TRBD1 or TRBD2 (5 bases each). Germline loops: CDR1 SGHRS, CDR2 YFSETQ. The CDR3 contains 15 residues. The V end was cut by 5 bases, the J end by 0 bases, with 12 bases between. The CDR3 reads CASSSDSGSYNEQFF. As DNA, the CDR3 is TGCGCCAGCAGTTCCGACAGCGGCTCCTACAATGAGCAGTTCTTC.

Regarding this clone: Germline is not matched at one junction end, which may reflect a read error. The gene calls are TRBV10-2 and TRBJ1-2; TRBD1 aligns across 9 bases. The germline CDR1 and CDR2 sequences are WSHSY and SAAADI. The CDR3 length is 15 residues. CDR3 region: CAIMGDRDLLYGYTF. For the CDR3, the DNA is TGTGCCATCATGGGGGACAGGGACCTTCTCTATGGCTACACCTTC.

This clone was seen only a few times. The CDR3 sequence is CASSTDRAYEQYF. CDR3 DNA sequence: TGTGCCAGCAGCACGGACAGAGCCTACGAGCAGTACTTC. The chain couples TRBV5-4 to TRBJ2-7, with a tentative D call TRBD1 (6 bases). V was cut by 4 bases and J by 2 bases, with 10 bases left in between. The CDR3 sequence is 13 residues long. Germline CDR1 and CDR2: SGHNT and YYREEE (reference sequence).

The CDR3 coding sequence is TGTGCCAGCTTTGGACAACCCTACGAGCAGTACTTC. Translation gives CASFGQPYEQYF. This sequence joins TRBV28 and TRBJ2-7; D might be TRBD1 (5 bases). This CDR3 comprises 12 residues. With 8 bases removed from V and 2 bases from J, the gap between germline ends came to 10 bases. From germline, CDR1 is MDHEN and CDR2 SYDVKM.

The rearrangement uses TRBV9 and TRBJ1-3; D gene unclear. CDR3 length: 16 amino acids. Trimming took off 0 bases at V and 2 bases at J, with 12 bases between the two ends. Germline V gives CDR1 SGDLS, CDR2 YYNGEE. The CDR3 here is CASSVGTAFTGNTIYF. CDR3 in DNA: TGTGCCAGCAGCGTAGGGACGGCTTTCACTGGAAACACCATATATTTT.

V and J are TRBV7-2 and TRBJ1-5; 8 bases fit TRBD1. Germline CDR1 SGHTA, CDR2 FQGNSA. Trimming cost V 4 bases and J 7 bases; bases outside gene matches: 6. The CDR3 runs to 14 residues. In DNA form, the CDR3 reads TGTGCCAGCAGCTCTCACAGGGGGAAGCAGCCCCAGCATTTT. This sequence encodes CASSSHRGKQPQHF.

This clone was seen a few times. The chain couples TRBV7-9 to TRBJ2-6; tentative D call: TRBD1 (6 bases). Trimming stripped 5 bases from V and 2 bases from J, with 13 bases between. The CDR3 consists of 16 residues. Germline CDR1 and CDR2: SEHNR and FQNEAQ (reference sequence). The CDR3 loop reads CASSQGQGTGANVLTF. The CDR3 DNA reads TGTGCCAGCAGCCAAGGTCAGGGGACTGGGGCCAACGTCCTGACTTTC.

This chain uses TRBV28 with TRBJ2-3; D is uncertain. The germline gives CDR1 MDHEN, CDR2 SYDVKM. Trimming stripped 3 bases from V and 6 bases from J, with 4 bases between. CDR3 size: 11 residues. CDR3 DNA sequence: TGTGCCAGCAGTTTCAAGGATACGCAGTATTTT. Amino acid sequence: CASSFKDTQYF.

This sequence joins TRBV28 and TRBJ1-4, with 9 bases fitting TRBD1. Germline V lookup: CDR1 MDHEN, CDR2 SYDVKM. The CDR3 totals 16 residues. Trimming at V came to 3 bases and at J to 5 bases, leaving 7 bases not matched to a gene. The CDR3 DNA reads as TGTGCCAGCAGTTTTCTGGGGACAGGGAGAAATGAAAAACTGTTTTTT. Protein: CASSFLGTGRNEKLFF.